This T cell receptor beta chain was recovered during a study of T and B cells in COVID-19 patients. Study-wide context: Blood was sampled from COVID-19 patients who were either actively infected or recovered.

Study observations and caveats: Of about 2,300 TCR clusters found only in the recovered cohort, 25 to 35 had low generation probability. In COVID-19 patients, T cell receptor beta variable and joining gene use was reportedly strongly skewed. Few blood samples existed from mildly ill patients during symptoms or early in severe cases.

This clonotype was seen repeatedly, ten times or more. The antigen remains undetermined. BIOMED2 TRB-A/B primer pools were used in multiplex TRB PCR. Each CDR3 protein gets one entry after TCRdb re-called the multiplex PCR reads with MiXCR. The data hold thousands of distinct CDR3 sequences, with roughly 27% observed a single time. This CDR3 comprises 13 residues. The J segment lost 7 bases and the V segment lost 8 bases, leaving 2 bases of the junction unmatched. Germline V gene lookup returns CDR1 MNHNY and CDR2 SVGAGI (reference sequence). TRB was amplified from about 260-540 ng of blood genomic DNA.

The genes are TRBV6-6 and TRBJ2-1, with 13 bases aligning to TRBD2. Sequencing input: blood. The TCR originated in a human donor with active COVID-19. The CDR3 protein is CASGLAGVNEQFF. The CDR3 DNA reads as TGTGCCAGCGGACTAGCGGGAGTGAATGAGCAGTTCTTC.